This entry lists 32 T cell receptor beta chains sequenced from one sample in a study of T cells in Graves' hyperthyroidism and ophthalmopathy. TCR beta CDR3 region amplification was performed from RNA transcripts. When the TCR CDR3 underwent first-round RT-PCR, the HTBI primer set was used. Via MiXCR, TCRdb re-called the multiplex PCR reads, giving one row per CDR3 protein. This sample has a few hundred thousand distinct CDR3 sequences, with less than 20% found just once. The material sequenced was blood. These receptors all come from a woman under 30 with Graves' hyperthyroidism.

This clonotype was observed at least ten times. The chain employs TRBV6-1 and TRBJ2-2; the match to TRBD2 covers 9 bases. The CDR3 has 14 residues. The V and J ends lost 8 bases and 6 bases, in that order; junction bases with no gene match: 7. In germline, CDR1 is MNHNS, CDR2 SASEGT. Here the CDR3 reads CASGLAGVPGELFF. CDR3 bases: TGTGCCAGCGGATTAGCGGGAGTGCCCGGGGAGCTGTTTTTT.

This clonotype occurred many times. The chain links TRBV20-1 to TRBJ2-5; tentatively, D is TRBD1 or TRBD2 (5 bases each). The CDR3 is 13 residues long. Trimming left V 3 bases short and J 1 base short, with 9 bases between. Germline V CDR1 and CDR2: DFQATT, SNEGSKA (reference sequence). The CDR3 bases are TGCAGTGCTAGCCGGGACCTCCAAGAGACCCAGTACTTC. As protein: CSASRDLQETQYF.

This clonotype was recorded at least ten times. This chain uses TRBV6-1 with TRBJ1-5; 9 nucleotides align to TRBD1. Germline V gene data show CDR1 as MNHNS and CDR2 as SASEGT. This CDR3 is built from 16 residues. J lost 4 bases, V lost 0 bases, and 4 bases had no gene match. DNA of the CDR3: TGTGCCAGCAGTGAAGCGAGGGGACAGGGTAATCAGCCCCAGCATTTT. Its protein product is CASSEARGQGNQPQHF.

This clonotype was found many times. For the CDR3, the DNA is TGTGCCAGCAGCTTAATGGCAGGGGCGAATTCACCCCTCCACTTT. Protein: CASSLMAGANSPLHF. The chain joins TRBV7-9 to TRBJ1-6; D possibly corresponds to TRBD1 (6 bases). The CDR3 covers 15 residues. V lost 2 bases to trimming and J lost 7 bases, with 12 bases between them. Germline CDR1 reads SEHNR; CDR2 reads FQNEAQ (reference sequence).

Many counts were recorded for this clonotype. This chain joins TRBV19 and TRBJ1-1; 8 bases line up with TRBD1. The CDR3 is 16 amino acids. Germline trimming cut 3 bases from V and 4 bases from J; bases unmatched to any gene: 10. Germline V CDR1 and CDR2: LNHDA, SQIVND (reference sequence). The DNA of the CDR3 is TGTGCCAGTAGTATCCCCGGACAGGGAAGGGGCACTGAAGCTTTCTTT. Translated: CASSIPGQGRGTEAFF.

In this sample, this clonotype turned up many times. The J gene is TRBJ2-5, the V gene TRBV6-5, with 7 bases aligning to TRBD2. Per the germline V gene, CDR1 is MNHEY and CDR2 is SVGAGI. The trim removed 0 bases at V and 5 bases at J, leaving 6 bases unmatched. CDR3 size: 15 residues. The CDR3 protein is CASSYSGGERETQYF. DNA of the CDR3: TGTGCCAGCAGTTACTCGGGGGGGGAGAGGGAGACCCAGTACTTC.

This clonotype was seen a handful of times. The genes are TRBV19 and TRBJ2-1; D remains ambiguous. The CDR3 consists of 11 residues. V was clipped by 1 base and J by 7 bases, with 2 bases between them. Germline assignment: CDR1 LNHDA and CDR2 SQIVND (reference sequence). The CDR3 nucleotides are TGTGCCAGTAGTATAGGTAATGAGCAGTTCTTC. Amino acids: CASSIGNEQFF.

Notes on this clonotype: This may be a read error: a much more frequent sequence differs by one nucleotide. This chain links TRBV24-1 with TRBJ1-2; D possibly corresponds to TRBD1 (5 bases). CDR1 KGHDR and CDR2 SFDVKD come from the germline V gene. V was shortened by 6 bases and J by 8 bases, with 21 bases between the two germline ends. This CDR3 region has 15 residues. The CDR3 is CATSNEHSGTGGYTF. The CDR3 bases are TGTGCCACCAGTAATGAACATTCCGGGACTGGAGGCTACACCTTC.

The sample holds many counts of this clonotype. The chain has TRBV20-1 and TRBJ1-5; 7 bases fit TRBD1. CDR1 is DFQATT and CDR2 is SNEGSKA in the germline V gene (reference sequence). V lost 7 bases to trimming and J lost 0 bases; unmatched junction nucleotides: 6. This CDR3 spans 14 amino acids. CDR3 protein: CSVLDRDSNQPQHF. The CDR3, as DNA: TGCAGTGTCCTAGACAGGGATAGCAATCAGCCCCAGCATTTT.

This clonotype was seen ten or more times. This chain joins TRBV10-1 and TRBJ1-1; D might be TRBD1 (5 bases). The germline V gene encodes CDR1 WNHNN and CDR2 SYGVQD (reference sequence). This CDR3 is 13 amino acids long. V was cut by 4 bases and J by 0 bases, with 6 bases left in between. DNA of the CDR3: TGCGCCAGCAGTGCGGGGGTGAACACTGAAGCTTTCTTT. The encoded protein is CASSAGVNTEAFF.

This clonotype was detected many times. The V gene is TRBV6-1, the J gene TRBJ2-7; 7 bases are shared with TRBD1. Germline V gene sequence: CDR1 MNHNS, CDR2 SASEGT. The CDR3 totals 17 residues. V trimming: 6 bases; J trimming: 5 bases; junction bases outside the gene matches: 19. The CDR3 DNA reads TGTGCCAGCAGCTCACCCTCGGACAGGTCCTGGAACAACGAGCAGTACTTC. Amino acids: CASSSPSDRSWNNEQYF.

This clonotype was recorded many times. The chain couples TRBV9 to TRBJ2-1, with 16 bases aligning to TRBD2. Germline V gene sequence: CDR1 SGDLS, CDR2 YYNGEE. The V gene end was trimmed by 2 bases and the J gene end by 6 bases; junction bases not matched to a gene: 5. CDR3 length: 17 residues. CDR3 region: CASSVSGTSGRANEQFF. CDR3 bases: TGTGCCAGCAGCGTCTCCGGGACTAGCGGGAGGGCCAATGAGCAGTTCTTC.

This clonotype came up many times. The chain couples TRBV7-6 to TRBJ2-3; D is unresolved. The germline CDR1 and CDR2 sequences are SGHVS and FNYEAQ. Trimming pared 2 bases from V and 4 bases from J, leaving 10 bases between. The CDR3 consists of 14 residues. CDR3 in amino acids: CASSLLLGSDTQYF. The CDR3 DNA is TGTGCCAGCAGCTTATTACTGGGGTCAGATACGCAGTATTTT. Full variable domain (missing parts from reference TRBV7-6 and TRBJ2-3): GAGVSQSPRYKVTKRGQDVALRCDPISGHVSLYWYRQALGQGPEFLTYFNYEAQQDKSGLPNDRFSAERPEGSISTLTIQRTEQRDSAMYRCASSLLLGSDTQYFGPGTRLTVL.

This clonotype was observed many times. The gene calls are TRBV5-1 and TRBJ2-2; D is uncertain. Trimming cost V 4 bases and J 1 base, with 8 bases left between them. This CDR3 comprises 14 residues. From germline, CDR1 is SGHRS and CDR2 YFSETQ. The CDR3 bases are TGCGCCAGCAGCGTCCCTAGGAACACCGGGGAGCTGTTTTTT. It is translated as CASSVPRNTGELFF.

J is TRBJ1-3 and V is TRBV5-5; 7 bases align to TRBD1. With 3 bases clipped from V and 7 bases from J, the junction kept 1 base outside the gene matches. The CDR3 covers 12 residues. Germline CDR1 reads SGHKS; CDR2 reads YYEKEE (reference sequence). The CDR3 DNA is TGTGCCAGCAGCTCACAGGGGAACACCATATATTTT. Amino acids: CASSSQGNTIYF.

The chain uses TRBV7-9 and TRBJ2-5; weak D call: TRBD1 (6 bases). Per germline, CDR1 SEHNR and CDR2 FQNEAQ (reference sequence). V was shortened by 3 bases and J by 1 base, with 9 bases between the two germline ends. This CDR3 region has 14 residues. The CDR3: CASSFGTRQETQYF. The DNA for the CDR3 is TGTGCCAGCAGCTTTGGGACACGCCAAGAGACCCAGTACTTC.

Remarks on this clonotype: A read error may produce the germline difference seen at one junction end. V usage is TRBV25-1 and J usage is TRBJ2-2; no firm D call. Germline V gives CDR1 MGHDK, CDR2 SYGVNS. This CDR3 has 15 amino acids. CDR3 region: CASSPTFKATRELFF. CDR3 in DNA: TGTGCCAGCAGTCCAACTTTTAAAGCCACCAGGGAGCTGTTTTTT.

Worth noting for this clonotype: With a much larger clone just one base away, this may be a read error. This CDR3 fails to terminate in the conserved phenylalanine or tryptophan, so it likely reflects a read error. The V and J genes are TRBV18 and TRBJ1-2; D is possibly TRBD1 (5 bases). The germline V gene has CDR1 KGHSH and CDR2 LQKENI. This CDR3 contains 17 residues. Trimming took 5 bases from V and 0 from J, leaving 19 bases between them. CDR3 coding DNA: TGTGCCAGCTCAGAGGCGCGGGGCCGACCAGCTAACTATGGCTACACCTCC. Translated, it gives CASSEARGRPANYGYTS.

This clonotype was observed many times. The rearrangement joins TRBV30 to TRBJ2-1, with D possibly TRBD1 on 5 matching bases. The CDR3 totals 14 residues. Germline V gives CDR1 GTSNPN, CDR2 SVGIG (reference sequence). V was shortened by 4 bases and J by 5 bases, with 15 bases between the two germline ends. The CDR3 sequence is CAWTTVSGNNEQFF. The CDR3 DNA reads as TGTGCCTGGACCACCGTTTCAGGGAACAATGAGCAGTTCTTC.

This clonotype has a handful of counts. This sequence joins TRBV20-1 and TRBJ1-1; a weak D match, TRBD1 (5 bases). Per the germline V gene, CDR1 is DFQATT and CDR2 is SNEGSKA (reference sequence). The CDR3 spans 15 residues. V lost 2 bases and J 5 bases, leaving 18 bases between the germline ends. DNA of the CDR3: TGCAGTGCTAGAAAACTCCAGGGAAGGGGTACTGAAGCTTTCTTT. As protein: CSARKLQGRGTEAFF.

This clonotype was observed a few times. The chain is built from TRBV6-1 and TRBJ1-4; 8 bases are a match to TRBD1. Germline CDR1 reads MNHNS; CDR2 reads SASEGT. CDR3 length: 16 residues. As DNA, the CDR3 is TGTACCACCTCCCCCGGGACAGGTCGTCTTAATGAAAAACTGTTTTTT. Translation gives CTTSPGTGRLNEKLFF.

This clonotype was seen more than once but under ten times. The chain uses TRBV7-9 and TRBJ1-2; 9 nucleotides line up with TRBD1. The trim removed 4 bases at V and 5 bases at J, leaving 17 bases unmatched. Germline V gene lookup returns CDR1 SEHNR and CDR2 FQNEAQ (reference sequence). The CDR3 covers 18 residues. This CDR3 is CASSSQIPTGTGRYGYTF. DNA for the CDR3: TGTGCCAGCAGCTCCCAAATCCCGACCGGGACAGGGAGATATGGCTACACCTTC. Drawing the rest from reference TRBV7-9 and TRBJ1-2, the complete variable domain is DTGVSQNPRHKITKRGQNVTFRCDPISEHNRLYWYRQTLGQGPEFLTYFQNEAQLEKSRLLSDRFSAERPKGSFSTLEIQRTEQGDSAMYLCASSSQIPTGTGRYGYTFGSGTRLTVV.

This CDR3 reads CASSLQAASRNEQFF. The CDR3, as DNA: TGTGCCAGCAGCTTACAAGCGGCCTCCCGGAATGAGCAGTTCTTC. The chain has TRBV7-3 and TRBJ2-1; D is perhaps TRBD2 (5 bases). The CDR3 loop spans 15 amino acids. Germline loops: CDR1 SGHTA, CDR2 FQGTGA. V dropped 2 bases and J dropped 7 bases, with 15 bases sitting between them.

CDR3 region: CASAGRGAAGYTF. The DNA for the CDR3 is TGTGCCAGCGCCGGCAGGGGAGCGGCTGGCTACACCTTC. This chain joins TRBV2 and TRBJ1-2; tentative D call: TRBD1 (6 bases). In germline, CDR1 is SNHLY, CDR2 FYNNEI. This CDR3 comprises 13 residues. V dropped 8 bases and J dropped 7 bases, with 17 bases sitting between them.

The sample holds many counts of this clonotype. The chain is built from TRBV5-1 and TRBJ1-4; no definite D call. The CDR3 has 14 residues. V was trimmed by 3 bases and J by 6 bases, leaving 12 bases between them. Germline V lookup: CDR1 SGHRS, CDR2 YFSETQ. This chain's CDR3 is CASSSQNMDEKLFF. The CDR3 DNA follows: TGCGCCAGCAGCTCACAGAACATGGATGAAAAACTGTTTTTT.

The chain links TRBV3-1 to TRBJ2-5; 7 nucleotides agree with TRBD1. The V and J ends lost 1 base and 7 bases, in that order; junction bases with no gene match: 12. The CDR3 is made up of 16 amino acids. From germline, CDR1 is LGHDT and CDR2 YNNKEL (reference sequence). The CDR3 loop is CASSQGARGGPSTQYF. The CDR3 DNA reads as TGTGCCAGCAGCCAAGGGGCTAGAGGGGGCCCATCGACCCAGTACTTC.

This clonotype was picked up many times. The chain has TRBV7-2 and TRBJ2-3; TRBD2 matches at 7 bases. The trim removed 7 bases at V and 3 bases at J, leaving 7 bases unmatched. The CDR3 extends over 14 amino acids. Germline values: CDR1 SGHTA, CDR2 FQGNSA. The CDR3 sequence is CASTSGERTDTQYF. The CDR3, as DNA: TGTGCCAGCACGAGCGGGGAGAGAACAGATACGCAGTATTTT. Drawing the rest from reference TRBV7-2 and TRBJ2-3, the complete variable domain is GAGVSQSPSNKVTEKGKDVELRCDPISGHTALYWYRQSLGQGLEFLIYFQGNSAPDKSGLPSDRFSAERTGGSVSTLTIQRTQQEDSAVYLCASTSGERTDTQYFGPGTRLTVL.

This clonotype was observed at least ten times. The rearrangement links TRBV7-8 to TRBJ2-7, with D perhaps matching TRBD1 (5 bases). Germline-derived CDR1 and CDR2 are SGHVS and FQNEAQ. CDR3 length: 13 residues. The V and J ends lost 1 base and 4 bases respectively, with 8 bases between them. The CDR3 DNA reads as TGTGCCAGCAGCTTAGAGCGACAGTACGAGCAGTACTTC. It specifies CASSLERQYEQYF.

V usage is TRBV28 and J usage is TRBJ1-6; no definite D call. V lost 6 bases to trimming and J lost 0 bases, with 12 bases between them. The germline gives CDR1 MDHEN, CDR2 SYDVKM. The CDR3 sequence is 16 residues long. The CDR3, as DNA: TGTGCCAGCAGCTTGGGATTCAGCTCCTATAATTCACCCCTCCACTTT. This translates into CASSLGFSSYNSPLHF.

This clonotype was picked up many times. This chain connects TRBV12-5 to TRBJ2-1; possibly TRBD1 for D (5 bases). Germline V gene lookup returns CDR1 LGHNT and CDR2 FRNRAP. The CDR3 runs to 16 residues. V gave up 1 base and J gave up 7 bases, with 17 bases separating them. Here the CDR3 reads CASGLGVLVAGNEQFF. CDR3 DNA sequence: TGTGCTAGTGGTTTGGGTGTTCTGGTAGCAGGGAATGAGCAGTTCTTC.

This clonotype was observed many times. This sequence joins TRBV28 and TRBJ1-5; D remains ambiguous. CDR1 and CDR2 from the germline V gene are MDHEN and SYDVKM. The CDR3 is 14 residues long. V was shortened by 2 bases and J by 0 bases, with 5 bases between the two germline ends. The CDR3 nucleotides are TGTGCCAGCAGTTTACGGTATAGCAATCAGCCCCAGCATTTT. Its protein is CASSLRYSNQPQHF.

This clonotype has a count of ten or more. V and J are TRBV19 and TRBJ2-1, with D possibly called TRBD1 or TRBD2 (5 bases each). Between the trimmed V and J ends, which lost 5 bases and 8 bases, there was a span of 16 bases. This CDR3 region has 14 residues. Germline V gene lookup returns CDR1 LNHDA and CDR2 SQIVND (reference sequence). CDR3 loop: CASSVYPRGDEQFF. CDR3 bases: TGTGCCAGTAGTGTGTATCCCCGGGGCGATGAGCAGTTCTTC.